This paragraph reports one TCR beta chain. Its antigen is undetermined. Other DNA sequences within the sample encode an identical CDR3. Sequenced by immunoSEQ multiplex PCR; TCRdb stores in-frame clones only, minus some. The sample shows about 100,000 clones, 88% of them seen only once. The data are from a study of T cell responses to AZD1222 COVID-19 vaccine. Across the whole study: Second-dose recipients at about 4 or about 12 weeks were treated as one pooled group.

Notes on the study in general: The study found Spike-specific TCR breadth and depth rose after two AZD1222 doses.

The receptor's source is an adult in good health. Sequenced here: peripheral blood, sampled on day 0 of AZD1222 vaccination.

As DNA, the CDR3 is TGTGCCAGTAGTCTCGCCCAGGGTGGAGAGACCCAGTACTTC. Its protein product is CASSLAQGGETQYF. The chain carries TRBV19 and TRBJ2-5; TRBD1 might be the D (5 bases). Trimming shortened V by 5 bases and J by 4 bases, and 14 bases separated the two germline ends. Per germline, CDR1 LNHDA and CDR2 SQIVND (reference sequence). The CDR3 is 14 residues long.